These T cell receptor beta chains were read from a single sample in a study of regulatory T cells in long-lasting Graves disease. A single record per CDR3 protein comes from TCRdb applying MiXCR to the multiplex PCR reads. The sample yields 400,000 to 500,000 distinct CDR3 sequences, less than 20% seen once. The sample was also reused in another study, on T cells in Graves' hyperthyroidism and ophthalmopathy.

The sample in question was peripheral blood mononuclear cells (PBMCs), obtained at new diagnosis, from a patient treated with antithyroid drugs. These receptors originate from a woman in her twenties or thirties with Graves disease. The CDR3 runs from the conserved cysteine through the conserved F or W. A D gene is named only where the DNA matches it firmly. A clone size is listed for some rows: how often the clone was seen (once, few, many), or a class if it is expanded.

v_call,d_call,j_call,clone_size,cdr3_nt,cdr3_aa
TRBV9,.,TRBJ2-7,many,TGTGCCAGCAGCGTAACTGGGAGCTCCTACGAGCAGTACTTC,CASSVTGSSYEQYF
TRBV6-1,TRBD1,TRBJ2-7,many,TGTGCCACCTATACAGGGGATTGGTCCTACGAGCAGTACTTC,CATYTGDWSYEQYF
TRBV19,TRBD1,TRBJ2-7,many,TGTGCCAGTAGTATGGGACAGGGACCCTACGAGCAGTACTTC,CASSMGQGPYEQYF
TRBV27,.,TRBJ1-5,.,TGTGCCAGCGGTACGGATCAGCCCCAGCATTTT,CASGTDQPQHF
TRBV6-1,.,TRBJ1-2,many,TGTGCCAGCACTCCAAGAGGGGGGAACTATGGCTACACCTTC,CASTPRGGNYGYTF
TRBV10-3,TRBD1,TRBJ2-1,.,TGTGCCATCAGTGGGGGGAGGGGACAGGGCGGTGAGCAGTTCTTC,CAISGGRGQGGEQFF
TRBV3-1,TRBD1,TRBJ2-7,many,TGTGCCAGCAGCCCGCCCCCCGGGACAGGCTACGAGCAGTACTTC,CASSPPPGTGYEQYF
TRBV6-2/TRBV6-3,TRBD2,TRBJ2-5,.,TGTGCCAGCAGTGAAGCGGCTAGCGGGAGGATGAAAGAGACCCAGTACTTC,CASSEAASGRMKETQYF
TRBV7-8,TRBD2,TRBJ2-1,many,TGTGCCAGCAGCTTAGTAGGCGGGAGGGCCGGGTATGAGCAGTTCTTC,CASSLVGGRAGYEQFF
TRBV18,.,TRBJ1-1,many,TGTGCCAGCTCACCCCCGTGGGTTCGGACGCCAACTGAAGCTTTCTTT,CASSPPWVRTPTEAFF
TRBV20-1,.,TRBJ2-5,many,TGCAGTGCTAGATTCGGGGGAGAGACCCAGTACTTC,CSARFGGETQYF
TRBV20-1,TRBD2,TRBJ2-1,few,TGCAGTGCCCCTCGGACGTGGGGACTAGACTACAATGAGCAGTTCTTC,CSAPRTWGLDYNEQFF
TRBV2,.,TRBJ1-1,many,TGTGCCAGCAGGACGAGAACAGATAACACTGAAGCTTTCTTT,CASRTRTDNTEAFF
TRBV19,TRBD2,TRBJ2-1,many,TGTGCCAGTAGTATATCTCCTCGAGCGGGAGTCGGATACAATGAGCAGTTCTTC,CASSISPRAGVGYNEQFF
TRBV5-5,.,TRBJ2-1,few,TGTGCCAGCAGCCGATTAGGGGGGGACAATGAGCAGTTCTTC,CASSRLGGDNEQFF